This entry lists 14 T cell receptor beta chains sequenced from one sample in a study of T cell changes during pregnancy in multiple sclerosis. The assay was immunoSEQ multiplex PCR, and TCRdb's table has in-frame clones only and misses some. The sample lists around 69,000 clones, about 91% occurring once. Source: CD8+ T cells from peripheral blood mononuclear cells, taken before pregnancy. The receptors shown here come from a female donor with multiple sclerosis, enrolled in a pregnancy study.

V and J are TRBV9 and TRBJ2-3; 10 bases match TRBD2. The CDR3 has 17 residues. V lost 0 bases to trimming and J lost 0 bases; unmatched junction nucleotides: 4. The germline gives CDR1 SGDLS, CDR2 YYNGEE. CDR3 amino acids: CASSVEAGGPSTDTQYF. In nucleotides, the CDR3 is TGTGCCAGCAGCGTAGAAGCGGGGGGGCCTAGCACAGATACGCAGTATTTT.

The CDR3 coding sequence is TGTGCCAGCAGCCCGGGACTAGCGGGGGGTCCCCGCTGGGAGGAGCAGTACTTC. It is translated as CASSPGLAGGPRWEEQYF. V and J are TRBV7-8 and TRBJ2-7; TRBD2 matches 15 bases. Per the germline V gene, CDR1 is SGHVS and CDR2 is FQNEAQ. This CDR3 has 18 amino acids. Trimming took 5 bases from V and 7 from J; bases not matched to a gene: 15.

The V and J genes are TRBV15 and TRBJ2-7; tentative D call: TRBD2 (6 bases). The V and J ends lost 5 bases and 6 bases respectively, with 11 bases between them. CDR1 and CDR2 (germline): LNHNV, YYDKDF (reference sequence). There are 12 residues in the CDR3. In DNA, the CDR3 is TGTGCCACCAGCCCAGGAGGGGTCGAGCAGTACTTC. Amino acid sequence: CATSPGGVEQYF.

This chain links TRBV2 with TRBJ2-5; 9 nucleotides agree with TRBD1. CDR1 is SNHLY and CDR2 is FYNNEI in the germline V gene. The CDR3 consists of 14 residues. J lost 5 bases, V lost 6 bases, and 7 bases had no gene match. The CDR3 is CASRAGQGLETQYF. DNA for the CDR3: TGTGCCAGCAGGGCTGGACAGGGGTTGGAGACCCAGTACTTC.

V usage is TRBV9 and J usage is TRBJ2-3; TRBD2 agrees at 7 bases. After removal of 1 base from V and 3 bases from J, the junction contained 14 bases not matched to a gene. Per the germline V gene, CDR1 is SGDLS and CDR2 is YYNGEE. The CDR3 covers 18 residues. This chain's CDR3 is CASSVPSHGLGLTDTQYF. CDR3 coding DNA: TGTGCCAGCAGCGTACCCTCACACGGACTAGGACTAACAGATACGCAGTATTTT. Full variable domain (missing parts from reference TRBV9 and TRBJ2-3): DSGVTQTPKHLITATGQRVTLRCSPRSGDLSVYWYQQSLDQGLQFLIQYYNGEERAKGNILERFSAQQFPDLHSELNLSSLELGDSALYFCASSVPSHGLGLTDTQYFGPGTRLTVL.

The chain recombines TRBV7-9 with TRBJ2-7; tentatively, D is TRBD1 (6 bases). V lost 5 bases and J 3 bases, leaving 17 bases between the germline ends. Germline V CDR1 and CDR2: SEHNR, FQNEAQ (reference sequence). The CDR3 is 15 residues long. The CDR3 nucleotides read TGTGCCAGCAGCCAGACAGGTGGTCGGGTCTACGAGCAGTACTTC. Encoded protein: CASSQTGGRVYEQYF.

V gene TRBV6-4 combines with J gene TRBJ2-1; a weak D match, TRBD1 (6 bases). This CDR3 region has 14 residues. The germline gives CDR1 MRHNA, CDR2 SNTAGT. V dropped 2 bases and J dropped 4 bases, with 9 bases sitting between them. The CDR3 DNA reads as TGTGCCAGCAGTGACGAAGGGGGATACAATGAGCAGTTCTTC. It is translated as CASSDEGGYNEQFF.

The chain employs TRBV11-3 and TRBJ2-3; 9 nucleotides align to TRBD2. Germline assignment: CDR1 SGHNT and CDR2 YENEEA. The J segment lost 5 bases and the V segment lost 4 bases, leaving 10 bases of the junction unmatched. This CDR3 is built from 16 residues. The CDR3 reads CASSYDVSSGIDTQYF. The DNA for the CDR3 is TGTGCCAGCAGCTACGACGTGTCTAGCGGGATAGATACGCAGTATTTT.

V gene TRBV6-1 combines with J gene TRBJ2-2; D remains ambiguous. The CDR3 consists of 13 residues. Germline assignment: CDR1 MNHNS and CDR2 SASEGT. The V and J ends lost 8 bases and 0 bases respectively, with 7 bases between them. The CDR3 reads CASWATNTGELFF. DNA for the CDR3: TGTGCCAGCTGGGCTACGAACACCGGGGAGCTGTTTTTT.

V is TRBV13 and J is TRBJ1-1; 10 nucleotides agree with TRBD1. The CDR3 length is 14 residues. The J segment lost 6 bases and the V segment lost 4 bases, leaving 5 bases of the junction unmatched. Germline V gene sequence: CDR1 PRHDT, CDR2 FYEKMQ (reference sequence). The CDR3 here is CASSSGTGVPEAFF. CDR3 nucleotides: TGTGCCAGCAGCTCCGGGACAGGGGTTCCTGAAGCTTTCTTT. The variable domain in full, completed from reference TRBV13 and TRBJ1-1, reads AAGVIQSPRHLIKEKRETATLKCYPIPRHDTVYWYQQGPGQDPQFLISFYEKMQSDKGSIPDRFSAQQFSDYHSELNMSSLELGDSALYFCASSSGTGVPEAFFGQGTRLTVV.

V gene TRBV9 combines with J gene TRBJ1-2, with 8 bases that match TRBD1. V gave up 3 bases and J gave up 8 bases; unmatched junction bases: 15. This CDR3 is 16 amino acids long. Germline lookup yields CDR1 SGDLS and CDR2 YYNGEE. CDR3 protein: CASSDSQGVDVRGYTF. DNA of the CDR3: TGTGCCAGCAGCGACTCACAGGGGGTTGACGTTCGGGGCTACACCTTC.

The CDR3 spells CATSVGAGELFF. For the CDR3, the DNA is TGTGCCACCAGCGTCGGAGCCGGGGAGCTGTTTTTT. The chain is built from TRBV15 and TRBJ2-2, with D unclear. V was clipped by 5 bases and J by 6 bases, with 7 bases between them. CDR1 and CDR2 from the germline V gene are LNHNV and YYDKDF (reference sequence). The CDR3 loop spans 12 amino acids.

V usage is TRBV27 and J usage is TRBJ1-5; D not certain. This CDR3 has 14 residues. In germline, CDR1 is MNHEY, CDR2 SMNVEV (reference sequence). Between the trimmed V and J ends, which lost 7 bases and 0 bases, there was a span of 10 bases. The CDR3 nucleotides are TGTGCCAGCACCCGGGTGGGTAGCAATCAGCCCCAGCATTTT. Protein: CASTRVGSNQPQHF.

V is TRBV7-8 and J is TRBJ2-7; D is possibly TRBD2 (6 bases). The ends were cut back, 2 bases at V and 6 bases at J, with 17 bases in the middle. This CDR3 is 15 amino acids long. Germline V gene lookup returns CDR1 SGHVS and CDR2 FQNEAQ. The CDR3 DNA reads TGTGCCAGCAGCTTAACCCCTTCCGGGGGTGGCGAGCAGTACTTC. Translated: CASSLTPSGGGEQYF.